This is a list of T cell receptor beta chains from one sample in a study of regulatory T cells in long-lasting Graves disease. Via MiXCR, TCRdb re-called the multiplex PCR reads, giving one row per CDR3 protein. The repertoire holds fewer than 450,000 distinct CDR3 sequences, with about 20% as singletons. Here the sequenced sample was peripheral blood mononuclear cells (PBMCs), taken when the disease was refractory, from a patient treated with antithyroid drugs. The receptors were gathered from a female donor with Graves disease. Each CDR3 is given with its conserved first and last residue. Fields, in order: D gene, V gene, clone size, J gene, CDR3 protein, CDR3 DNA. D genes are given only for firm matches. Rows may omit the clone size; those that give it use once, few, many or a size class.

D gene: TRBD2
V gene: TRBV10-3
clone size: .
J gene: TRBJ2-5
CDR3 protein: CAISESGGSVQETQYF
CDR3 DNA: TGTGCCATCAGTGAGTCGGGCGGGAGCGTCCAAGAGACCCAGTACTTC

D gene: .
V gene: TRBV14
clone size: .
J gene: TRBJ2-4
CDR3 protein: CASSQSNIQYF
CDR3 DNA: TGTGCCAGCAGCCAATCCAACATTCAGTACTTC

D gene: TRBD1
V gene: TRBV6-1
clone size: many
J gene: TRBJ1-1
CDR3 protein: CASRRQGLAFF
CDR3 DNA: TGTGCCAGCAGGCGACAGGGCTTGGCTTTCTTT

D gene: .
V gene: TRBV7-2
clone size: many
J gene: TRBJ1-1
CDR3 protein: CASSPHKNTEAFF
CDR3 DNA: TGTGCCAGCAGCCCTCACAAGAACACTGAAGCTTTCTTT

D gene: TRBD2
V gene: TRBV3-1
clone size: .
J gene: TRBJ2-2
CDR3 protein: CASSSQTSVDGELFF
CDR3 DNA: TGTGCCAGCAGCTCCCAGACTAGCGTGGACGGGGAGCTGTTTTTT

D gene: TRBD1
V gene: TRBV3-1
clone size: few
J gene: TRBJ2-2
CDR3 protein: CASSQDPGGATGELFF
CDR3 DNA: TGTGCCAGCAGCCAAGATCCAGGGGGCGCGACCGGGGAGCTGTTTTTT

D gene: TRBD2
V gene: TRBV11-1
clone size: few
J gene: TRBJ2-1
CDR3 protein: CASSFSGTKTYNEQFF
CDR3 DNA: TGTGCCAGCAGCTTTTCCGGGACTAAGACCTACAATGAGCAGTTCTTC

D gene: .
V gene: TRBV30
clone size: .
J gene: TRBJ1-1
CDR3 protein: CAWSLTLNTEAFF
CDR3 DNA: TGTGCCTGGAGTCTTACACTGAACACTGAAGCTTTCTTT

D gene: .
V gene: TRBV11-2
clone size: .
J gene: TRBJ2-5
CDR3 protein: CASSRVYEETQYF
CDR3 DNA: TGTGCCAGCAGCCGCGTCTACGAGGAGACCCAGTACTTC

D gene: .
V gene: TRBV20-1
clone size: .
J gene: TRBJ1-1
CDR3 protein: CSATFIRPFDTEAFF
CDR3 DNA: TGCAGTGCTACCTTCATCCGGCCGTTCGACACTGAAGCTTTCTTT